Below are 30 T cell receptor beta chains sequenced from a single sample in a study of beta chain features in type 1 diabetes. Every isolated RNA sample was fully reverse transcribed, so sequencing captured expressed TCRB transcripts. Repertoires were generated with immunoSEQ multiplex PCR, while TCRdb's copy carries only in-frame clones and drops some. This table holds about 900,000 clones, roughly 15% found once. The specimen sequenced was naive CD4+ T cells from blood. These receptors originate from a woman younger than 30 in good health.

V usage is TRBV6-6 and J usage is TRBJ2-6; 8 bases are a match to TRBD1. This CDR3 is built from 15 residues. Germline values: CDR1 MNHNY, CDR2 SVGAGI (reference sequence). CDR3 sequence: CKGGTGYSGANVLTF. For the CDR3, the DNA is TGTAAAGGGGGGACAGGCTACTCTGGGGCCAACGTCCTGACTTTC.

A few counts support this clone. The chain's CDR3 is CASSLFDRDNEQFF. The CDR3 DNA is TGTGCCAGCTCACTATTCGACAGAGACAATGAGCAGTTCTTC. The gene calls are TRBV18 and TRBJ2-1, with a possible D match to TRBD1 (5 bases). V lost 4 bases, J lost 5 bases, and 12 bases lay in between. The length of the CDR3 is 14 residues. CDR1 is KGHSH and CDR2 is LQKENI in the germline V gene.

This clone was detected only a few times. The gene calls are TRBV6-5 and TRBJ1-2; TRBD1 might be the D (5 bases). Germline V gives CDR1 MNHEY, CDR2 SVGAGI. V was trimmed by 4 bases and J by 11 bases, leaving 17 bases between them. This CDR3 has 13 residues. CDR3 sequence (DNA): TGTGCCAGCAGTTTCTCTCATGTGGGGGGTTACACCTTC. Protein sequence: CASSFSHVGGYTF.

The chain recombines TRBV2 with TRBJ1-1; D call uncertain. Germline V gene data show CDR1 as SNHLY and CDR2 as FYNNEI. The CDR3 loop spans 14 amino acids. Trimming removed 1 base at V and 3 bases at J, with 9 bases between. DNA of the CDR3: TGTGCCAGCAGTGAAGAAGGGTTCGACACTGAAGCTTTCTTT. Encoded protein: CASSEEGFDTEAFF.

The sample holds a few counts of this clone. The V and J genes are TRBV14 and TRBJ2-1; no firm D call. Germline CDR1 reads SGHDN; CDR2 reads FVKESK. Trimming shortened V by 5 bases and J by 4 bases, and 18 bases separated the two germline ends. CDR3 size: 16 residues. CDR3 residues: CASSTTLRRFYNEQFF. The CDR3 DNA follows: TGTGCCAGCAGCACGACCCTACGGCGGTTTTACAATGAGCAGTTCTTC.

The chain links TRBV7-8 to TRBJ2-5; possibly TRBD1 or TRBD2 for D (6 bases each). The CDR3 loop spans 16 amino acids. Trimming stripped 1 base from V and 5 bases from J, with 17 bases between. Germline CDR1 and CDR2: SGHVS and FQNEAQ. CDR3 amino acids: CASSLGGSGAWETQYF. The CDR3 DNA reads TGTGCCAGCAGCTTAGGAGGCTCGGGGGCCTGGGAGACCCAGTACTTC.

The rearrangement uses TRBV18 and TRBJ1-4, with D maybe TRBD1 (5 bases). Germline CDR1 and CDR2: KGHSH and LQKENI. The ends were cut back, 0 bases at V and 6 bases at J, with 11 bases in the middle. This CDR3 has 15 amino acids. The CDR3 DNA sequence: TGTGCCAGCTCACCACCGGGGCATCGGGATGAAAAACTGTTTTTT. Translation: CASSPPGHRDEKLFF. Filled out from reference TRBV18 and TRBJ1-4, the complete variable domain reads NAGVMQNPRHLVRRRGQEARLRCSPMKGHSHVYWYRQLPEEGLKFMVYLQKENIIDESGMPKERFSAEFPKEGPSILRIQQVVRGDSAAYFCASSPPGHRDEKLFFGSGTQLSVL.

This clone was seen only a few times. This chain uses TRBV7-9 with TRBJ2-3, with 9 bases matching TRBD2. J lost 6 bases, V lost 6 bases, and 16 bases had no gene match. Germline CDR1 reads SEHNR; CDR2 reads FQNEAQ (reference sequence). There are 17 residues in the CDR3. The CDR3 DNA is TGTGCCAGCAGTTTCCAATGGCTAGCGGGAATAGGGGATACGCAGTATTTT. It codes for CASSFQWLAGIGDTQYF.

This chain joins TRBV7-2 and TRBJ1-2; possibly TRBD1 for D (6 bases). The CDR3 extends over 17 amino acids. Germline V lookup: CDR1 SGHTA, CDR2 FQGNSA. V lost 2 bases, J lost 4 bases, and 20 bases lay in between. CDR3 coding DNA: TGTGCCAGCAGCTTACTAGGTCAGGGGAGGTTCGGCTATGGCTACACCTTC. Protein sequence: CASSLLGQGRFGYGYTF. The entire variable domain, with the rest obtained from reference TRBV7-2 and TRBJ1-2, is as follows: GAGVSQSPSNKVTEKGKDVELRCDPISGHTALYWYRQSLGQGLEFLIYFQGNSAPDKSGLPSDRFSAERTGGSVSTLTIQRTQQEDSAVYLCASSLLGQGRFGYGYTFGSGTRLTVV.

The chain carries TRBV28 and TRBJ2-3, with 13 bases identical to TRBD2. Germline V gene data show CDR1 as MDHEN and CDR2 as SYDVKM. J was trimmed by 9 bases and V by 10 bases; bases with no gene match: 13. The CDR3 contains 15 residues. This CDR3 is CATATSGRSLVTQYF. CDR3 nucleotide sequence: TGTGCCACCGCGACTAGCGGGAGGAGTCTTGTGACGCAGTATTTT.

J is TRBJ1-3 and V is TRBV6-5, with D uncertain. The CDR3 length is 15 residues. Trimming took off 3 bases at V and 0 bases at J, with 9 bases between the two ends. Germline CDR1 and CDR2: MNHEY and SVGAGI. The CDR3 sequence: CASSYSQFSGNTIYF. CDR3 in DNA: TGTGCCAGCAGTTATTCCCAGTTCTCTGGAAACACCATATATTTT.

The chain employs TRBV4-1 and TRBJ2-7; 8 bases are shared with TRBD1. The CDR3 runs 17 residues. V trimming: 2 bases; J trimming: 0 bases; junction bases outside the gene matches: 9. Germline V gene sequence: CDR1 MGHRA, CDR2 YSYEKL. The CDR3, as DNA: TGCGCCAGCAGCCAACCGAGGACAGGGTCCCGCTCCTACGAGCAGTACTTC. Its translation is CASSQPRTGSRSYEQYF.

This clone came up a few times. The chain couples TRBV25-1 to TRBJ2-5, with no clear D. The J call is uncertain, as TRBJ2-7 better fits the DNA end. The CDR3 loop spans 13 amino acids. From germline, CDR1 is MGHDK and CDR2 SYGVNS. The CDR3 protein is CASSRASSYEQYF. The CDR3 nucleotides are TGTGCCAGCAGTAGGGCTAGCTCCTACGAGCAGTACTTC.

This clone has only a few counts. The genes are TRBV5-1 and TRBJ2-7, with D hard to call. The V gene's germline CDR1 is SGHRS and CDR2 YFSETQ. CDR3 length: 15 residues. Between the trimmed V and J ends, which lost 2 bases and 3 bases, there was a span of 15 bases. This CDR3 is CASSFDSASNYEQYF. The CDR3 DNA reads as TGCGCCAGCAGCTTCGATTCGGCGAGCAACTACGAGCAGTACTTC.

This clone appeared a few times. This chain links TRBV28 with TRBJ2-2, with 7 bases that match TRBD2. V dropped 5 bases and J dropped 4; count of bases not matched to a gene: 10. Germline CDR1 reads MDHEN; CDR2 reads SYDVKM. The CDR3 consists of 16 residues. CDR3 sequence (DNA): TGTGCCAGCAGTCCATCGGAGCTAGCGGTCACCGGGGAGCTGTTTTTT. This gives the protein CASSPSELAVTGELFF.

In its sample, this clone was seen a few times. The CDR3, as DNA: TGTGCCAGCAGCTTATTGATGAACACCGGGGAGCTGTTTTTT. It codes for CASSLLMNTGELFF. The V and J genes are TRBV7-2 and TRBJ2-2; D is uncertain. Germline V gene lookup returns CDR1 SGHTA and CDR2 FQGNSA. The CDR3 covers 14 residues. Trimming removed 2 bases from V and 1 base from J, with 5 bases in between.

The V gene is TRBV7-8, the J gene TRBJ1-5, with D tentatively TRBD1 (6 bases). This CDR3 has 14 residues. Germline loops: CDR1 SGHVS, CDR2 FQNEAQ. Trimming shortened V by 5 bases and J by 2 bases, and 10 bases separated the two germline ends. The CDR3 protein is CASSPGVGNQPQHF. The CDR3 region has the DNA TGTGCCAGCAGCCCAGGGGTTGGCAATCAGCCCCAGCATTTT. Full variable domain (rest looked up from reference TRBV7-8 and TRBJ1-5): GAGVSQSPRYKVAKRGQDVALRCDPISGHVSLFWYQQALGQGPEFLTYFQNEAQLDKSGLPSDRFFAERPEGSVSTLKIQRTQQEDSAVYLCASSPGVGNQPQHFGDGTRLSIL.

This clone was detected a few times. Other DNA sequences in the same sample also yield this CDR3. CDR3 amino acids: CASSDRNEQFF. DNA of the CDR3: TGTGCCAGCAGTGACCGGAATGAGCAGTTCTTC. This rearrangement joins TRBV2 to TRBJ2-1; D is uncertain. In germline, CDR1 is SNHLY, CDR2 FYNNEI. This CDR3 contains 11 residues. Trimming stripped 3 bases from V and 7 bases from J, with 4 bases between.

This clone was counted between two and nine times. The chain has TRBV5-1 and TRBJ1-2; 8 nucleotides match TRBD1. The CDR3 spans 15 residues. Per the germline V gene, CDR1 is SGHRS and CDR2 is YFSETQ. Trimming at V came to 0 bases and at J to 4 bases, leaving 5 bases not matched to a gene. The CDR3 loop reads CASSLGQGIGYGYTF. The CDR3 nucleotides are TGCGCCAGCAGCTTGGGACAGGGGATAGGCTATGGCTACACCTTC.

This clone was counted between two and nine times. The chain joins TRBV5-4 to TRBJ2-3; D ambiguous. Germline V CDR1 and CDR2: SGHNT, YYREEE (reference sequence). Trimming took 4 bases from V and 2 from J, leaving 5 bases between them. The CDR3 covers 12 residues. The CDR3 nucleotides read TGTGCCAGCAGCCATCTCACAGATACGCAGTATTTT. Its translation: CASSHLTDTQYF.

In DNA, the CDR3 is TGTGCCAGCAGCACCCGGACAGGGAAGCAAGAGACCCAGTACTTC. It translates to CASSTRTGKQETQYF. J is TRBJ2-5 and V is TRBV7-8, with 8 positions matching TRBD1. The V gene's germline CDR1 is SGHVS and CDR2 FQNEAQ. CDR3 length equals 15 residues. V was pared by 5 bases and J by 2 bases, with 7 bases of the junction left unmatched. Full variable domain (outside the CDR3, taken from reference TRBV7-8 and TRBJ2-5): GAGVSQSPRYKVAKRGQDVALRCDPISGHVSLFWYQQALGQGPEFLTYFQNEAQLDKSGLPSDRFFAERPEGSVSTLKIQRTQQEDSAVYLCASSTRTGKQETQYFGPGTRLLVL.

The chain couples TRBV28 to TRBJ2-1, with 10 bases lining up with TRBD2. This CDR3 contains 17 residues. J lost 5 bases, V lost 4 bases, and 11 bases had no gene match. The germline V gene encodes CDR1 MDHEN and CDR2 SYDVKM. This CDR3 is CASSSDPGTSANNEQFF. As DNA, the CDR3 is TGTGCCAGCAGTTCAGACCCCGGGACTAGCGCGAACAATGAGCAGTTCTTC.

The table lists this clone with a count of one. V and J are TRBV9 and TRBJ1-4; possible D gene TRBD1, 5 bases. The CDR3 sequence is 15 residues long. Trimming cost V 0 bases and J 4 bases, with 10 bases left between them. The germline V gene encodes CDR1 SGDLS and CDR2 YYNGEE. The CDR3 spells CASSVGQGNNEKLFF. The CDR3, as DNA: TGTGCCAGCAGCGTAGGGCAGGGAAATAATGAAAAACTGTTTTTT.

The gene calls are TRBV28 and TRBJ2-7; TRBD2 is a possible D gene (6 bases). This CDR3 has 17 residues. Between the trimmed V and J ends, which lost 7 bases and 0 bases, there was a span of 22 bases. Germline assignment: CDR1 MDHEN and CDR2 SYDVKM. The CDR3 protein is CASNSYMQGLLSYEQYF. The CDR3, as DNA: TGTGCCAGCAATAGTTACATGCAGGGACTCCTCTCCTACGAGCAGTACTTC.

This clone has just a few counts. This chain connects TRBV23-1 to TRBJ2-7; TRBD1 might be the D (5 bases). TRBV23-1 is identified as an open reading frame with a role that is uncertain. V lost 2 bases and J 0 bases, leaving 11 bases between the germline ends. The CDR3 runs 15 residues. The CDR3 loop is CASSQTGDNSYEQYF. The CDR3, as DNA: TGCGCCAGCAGTCAAACAGGTGACAACTCCTACGAGCAGTACTTC.

A few counts support this clone. The V gene is TRBV6-1, the J gene TRBJ2-6, with 10 bases matching TRBD1. J gave up 2 bases and V 4 bases, and 8 bases lay outside the gene matches. Germline assignment: CDR1 MNHNS and CDR2 SASEGT. This CDR3 region has 18 residues. CDR3 nucleotide sequence: TGTGCCAGCAGTGGGCCCTGGGACAGGGGACCTGGGGCCAACGTCCTGACTTTC. It translates to CASSGPWDRGPGANVLTF.

This clone has just a few counts. This chain joins TRBV25-1 and TRBJ2-7; the D gene is possibly TRBD1 (6 bases). The CDR3 is 13 amino acids. Germline V gives CDR1 MGHDK, CDR2 SYGVNS. Trimming shortened V by 5 bases and J by 5 bases, and 13 bases separated the two germline ends. The CDR3 spells CASSIRDTHEQYF. The CDR3, as DNA: TGTGCCAGCAGTATCCGGGACACCCACGAGCAGTACTTC.

The rearrangement uses TRBV11-2 and TRBJ2-7; 8 nucleotides line up with TRBD1. J was trimmed by 1 base and V by 3 bases; bases with no gene match: 5. The germline V gene has CDR1 SGHAT and CDR2 FQNNGV. There are 15 residues in the CDR3. The CDR3 is CASSLTGTGSYEQYF. The CDR3 DNA reads TGTGCCAGCAGCTTGACCGGGACAGGATCCTACGAGCAGTACTTC.

The chain uses TRBV4-3 and TRBJ2-1; 9 bases are a match to TRBD2. This CDR3 is built from 15 residues. Germline V gives CDR1 LGHNA, CDR2 YSLEER. Trimming took 1 base from V and 4 from J; bases not matched to a gene: 2. The CDR3 loop is CASSQVAGAYNEQFF. The CDR3 DNA reads TGCGCCAGCAGCCAAGTAGCGGGGGCATACAATGAGCAGTTCTTC.

This clone was seen a handful of times. This chain uses TRBV19 with TRBJ2-1; TRBD2 matches at 12 bases. The length of the CDR3 is 15 residues. Losses at the gene ends were 10 bases for V and 4 bases for J; bases not matched to a gene: 8. CDR1 is LNHDA, CDR2 SQIVND, per germline (reference sequence). Here the CDR3 reads CATKGLAGTYNEQFF. DNA for the CDR3: TGTGCCACCAAAGGACTAGCGGGGACATACAATGAGCAGTTCTTC.